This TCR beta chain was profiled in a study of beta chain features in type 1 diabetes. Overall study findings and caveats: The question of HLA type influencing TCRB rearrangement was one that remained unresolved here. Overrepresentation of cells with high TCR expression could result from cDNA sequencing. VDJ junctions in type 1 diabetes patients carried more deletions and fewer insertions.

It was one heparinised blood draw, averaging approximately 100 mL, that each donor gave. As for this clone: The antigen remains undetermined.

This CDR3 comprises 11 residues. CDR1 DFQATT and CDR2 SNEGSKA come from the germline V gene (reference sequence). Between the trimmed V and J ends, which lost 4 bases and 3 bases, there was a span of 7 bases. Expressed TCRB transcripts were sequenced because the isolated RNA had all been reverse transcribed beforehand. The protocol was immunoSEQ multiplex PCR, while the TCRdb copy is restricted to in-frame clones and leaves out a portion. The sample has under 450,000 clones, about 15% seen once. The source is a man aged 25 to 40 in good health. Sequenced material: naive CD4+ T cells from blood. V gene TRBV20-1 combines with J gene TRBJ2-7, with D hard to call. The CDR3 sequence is CSAIRRYEQYF. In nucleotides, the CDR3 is TGCAGTGCTATAAGGCGCTACGAGCAGTACTTC.